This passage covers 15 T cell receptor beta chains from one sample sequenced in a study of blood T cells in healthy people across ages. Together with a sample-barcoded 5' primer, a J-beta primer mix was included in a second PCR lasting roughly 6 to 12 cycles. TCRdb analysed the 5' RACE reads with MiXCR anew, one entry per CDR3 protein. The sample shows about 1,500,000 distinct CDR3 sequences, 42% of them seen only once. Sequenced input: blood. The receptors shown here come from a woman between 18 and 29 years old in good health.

CDR3 residues: CASSLGGTELSYEQYF. In nucleotides, the CDR3 is TGCGCCAGCAGCTTGGGTGGGACAGAACTCTCCTACGAGCAGTACTTC. V usage is TRBV5-1 and J usage is TRBJ2-5, with 7 nucleotides matching TRBD1. The DNA end favors TRBJ2-7, so the J call may be wrong. In germline, CDR1 is SGHRS, CDR2 YFSETQ. The CDR3 consists of 16 residues.

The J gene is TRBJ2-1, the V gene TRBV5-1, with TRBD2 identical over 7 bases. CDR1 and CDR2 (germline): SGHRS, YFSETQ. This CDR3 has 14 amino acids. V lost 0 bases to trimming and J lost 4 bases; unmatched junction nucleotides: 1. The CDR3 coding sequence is TGCGCCAGCAGCTTGGGGGACTATTACAATGAGCAGTTCTTC. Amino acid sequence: CASSLGDYYNEQFF.

The CDR3, as DNA: TGTGCCAGCAGCAAAAAGGTGGCAGGGGGCAAGAGGCATGGCTACACCTTC. This gives the protein CASSKKVAGGKRHGYTF. The chain carries TRBV7-2 and TRBJ1-2; 8 bases agree with TRBD1. Per the germline V gene, CDR1 is SGHTA and CDR2 is FQGNSA. The CDR3 extends over 17 amino acids. The V and J ends lost 5 bases and 6 bases, in that order; junction bases with no gene match: 17.

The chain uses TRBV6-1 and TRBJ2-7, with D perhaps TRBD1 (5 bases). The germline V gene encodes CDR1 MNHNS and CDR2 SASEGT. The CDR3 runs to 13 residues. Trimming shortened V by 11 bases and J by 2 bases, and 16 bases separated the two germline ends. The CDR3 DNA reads TGTGCCGCCGGAAGGAAGGGGCCCTACGAGCAGTACTTC. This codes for CAAGRKGPYEQYF.

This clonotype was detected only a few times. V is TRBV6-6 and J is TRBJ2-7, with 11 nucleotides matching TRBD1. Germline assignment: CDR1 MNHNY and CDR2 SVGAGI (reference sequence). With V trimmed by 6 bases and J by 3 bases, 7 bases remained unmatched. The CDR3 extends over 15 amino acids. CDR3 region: CASSAGTGGFYEQYF. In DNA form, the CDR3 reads TGTGCCAGCAGCGCCGGGACAGGGGGGTTCTACGAGCAGTACTTC.

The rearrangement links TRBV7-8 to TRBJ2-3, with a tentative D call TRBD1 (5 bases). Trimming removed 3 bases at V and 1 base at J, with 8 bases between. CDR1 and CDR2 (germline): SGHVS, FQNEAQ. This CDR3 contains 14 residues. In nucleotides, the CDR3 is TGTGCCAGCAGCTTTCAGGGTCGCACAGATACGCAGTATTTT. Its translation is CASSFQGRTDTQYF.

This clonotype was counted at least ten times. The CDR3 spells CASSLAGLTDTQYF. The CDR3 DNA is TGTGCCAGCAGCTTAGCAGGACTGACAGATACGCAGTATTTT. The rearrangement joins TRBV7-2 to TRBJ2-3, with D possibly TRBD2 on 5 matching bases. V was pared by 0 bases and J by 3 bases, with 7 bases between. This CDR3 contains 14 residues. Germline V gene data show CDR1 as SGHTA and CDR2 as FQGNSA.

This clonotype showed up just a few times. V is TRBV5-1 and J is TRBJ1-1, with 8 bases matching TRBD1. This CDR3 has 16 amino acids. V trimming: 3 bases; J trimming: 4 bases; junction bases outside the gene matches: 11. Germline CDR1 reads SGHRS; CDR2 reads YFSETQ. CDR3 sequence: CASSSGTGGRGTEAFF. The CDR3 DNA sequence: TGCGCCAGCAGCTCCGGGACAGGAGGAAGGGGCACTGAAGCTTTCTTT.

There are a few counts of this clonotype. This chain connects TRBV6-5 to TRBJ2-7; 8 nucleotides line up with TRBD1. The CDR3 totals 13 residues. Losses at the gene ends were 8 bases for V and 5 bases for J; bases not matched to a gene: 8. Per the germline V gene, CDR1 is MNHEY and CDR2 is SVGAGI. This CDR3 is CASRSGGMDEQYF. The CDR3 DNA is TGTGCCAGCCGGTCAGGGGGCATGGACGAGCAGTACTTC.

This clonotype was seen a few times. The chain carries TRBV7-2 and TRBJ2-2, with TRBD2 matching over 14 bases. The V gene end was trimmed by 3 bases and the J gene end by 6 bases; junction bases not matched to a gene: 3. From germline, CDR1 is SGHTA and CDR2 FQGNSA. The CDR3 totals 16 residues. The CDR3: CASSLTSGGAAGELFF. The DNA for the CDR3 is TGTGCCAGCAGCTTGACTAGCGGGGGGGCCGCCGGGGAGCTGTTTTTT.

CDR3 sequence (DNA): TGTGCCAGCAGCCGAAATCATTTACAGGGTTGGGACTATGGCTACACCTTC. Encoded protein: CASSRNHLQGWDYGYTF. J is TRBJ1-2 and V is TRBV3-1; D perhaps matches TRBD1 (6 bases). CDR1 is LGHDT and CDR2 is YNNKEL in the germline V gene (reference sequence). The germline V and J ends were trimmed by 4 bases and 3 bases, with 21 bases remaining between them. The length of the CDR3 is 17 residues. Full variable domain (remainder filled in from reference TRBV3-1 and TRBJ1-2): DTAVSQTPKYLVTQMGNDKSIKCEQNLGHDTMYWYKQDSKKFLKIMFSYNNKELIINETVPNRFSPKSPDKAHLNLHINSLELGDSAVYFCASSRNHLQGWDYGYTFGSGTRLTVV.

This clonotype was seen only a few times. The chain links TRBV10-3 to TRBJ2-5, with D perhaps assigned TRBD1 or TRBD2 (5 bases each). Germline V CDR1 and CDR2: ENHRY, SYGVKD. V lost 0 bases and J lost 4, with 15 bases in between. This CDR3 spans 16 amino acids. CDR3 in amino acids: CAISESFLSGGETQYF. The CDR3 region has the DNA TGTGCCATCAGTGAGTCTTTTCTCAGTGGGGGAGAGACCCAGTACTTC.

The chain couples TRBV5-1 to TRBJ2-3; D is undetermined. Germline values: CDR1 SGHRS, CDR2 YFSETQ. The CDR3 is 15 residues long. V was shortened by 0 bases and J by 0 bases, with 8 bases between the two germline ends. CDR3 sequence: CASSLEPQSTDTQYF. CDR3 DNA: TGCGCCAGCAGCTTGGAGCCCCAAAGCACAGATACGCAGTATTTT.

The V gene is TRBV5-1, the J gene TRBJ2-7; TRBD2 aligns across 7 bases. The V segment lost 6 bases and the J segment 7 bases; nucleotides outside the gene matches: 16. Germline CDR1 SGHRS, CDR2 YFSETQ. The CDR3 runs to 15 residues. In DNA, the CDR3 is TGCGCCAGCAACACCGGGACTACGGGGTACAATGAGCAGTACTTC. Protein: CASNTGTTGYNEQYF.

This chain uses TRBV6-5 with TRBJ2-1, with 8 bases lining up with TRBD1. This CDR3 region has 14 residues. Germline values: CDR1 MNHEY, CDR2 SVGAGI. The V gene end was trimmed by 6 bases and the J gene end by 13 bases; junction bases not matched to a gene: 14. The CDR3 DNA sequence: TGTGCCAGCAGCCGGACAGGGCACCAAGAGACCCAGTTCTTC. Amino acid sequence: CASSRTGHQETQFF.